This TCR beta chain was identified in a study of T-cell reconstitution after alpha-beta-depleted transplantation in children. Unique molecular identifiers were used to barcode this TCRbeta library. TCRdb ran MiXCR on the PCR reads and lists one entry per CDR3 protein. The table lists about 610,000 distinct CDR3 sequences, roughly a tenth of them singletons. V lost 6 bases, J lost 5 bases, and 10 bases lay in between. This CDR3 spans 11 amino acids. Per the germline V gene, CDR1 is SQVTM and CDR2 is ANQGSEA. This clonotype showed up many times. The gene calls are TRBV29-1 and TRBJ2-5, with D uncertain. The clonotype comes from a human donor who donated a stem cell graft to a child with acute myeloid leukemia. The sequencing here drew on PBMCs from the stem cell graft donor, taken from the stem cell graft. The DNA of the CDR3 is TGCAGCGTCAGAGAAGAGGAGACCCAGTACTTC. Protein: CSVREEETQYF.